Listed here are 11 T cell receptor beta chains from one sample, sequenced in a study of T cell responses to AZD1222 COVID-19 vaccine. The repertoire was sequenced with immunoSEQ multiplex PCR; TCRdb's copy has only in-frame clones and lacks some. The data hold about 170,000 clones, with 90% observed a single time. This specimen was peripheral blood, taken on day 0 of AZD1222 vaccination. The receptors stem from an adult in good health.

The chain has TRBV6-5 and TRBJ1-3; D unresolved. CDR3 length: 15 amino acids. CDR1 and CDR2 from the germline V gene are MNHEY and SVGAGI. The germline V and J ends were trimmed by 6 bases and 0 bases, with 12 bases remaining between them. For the CDR3, the DNA is TGTGCCAGCAGCCTGGGAGCAAACTCTGGAAACACCATATATTTT. Translated: CASSLGANSGNTIYF.

The rearrangement uses TRBV5-5 and TRBJ1-2, with a possible D match to TRBD1 (5 bases). V lost 4 bases and J lost 9, with 13 bases in between. The CDR3 has 12 amino acids. CDR1 is SGHKS, CDR2 YYEKEE, per germline (reference sequence). CDR3 residues: CASSQSGGSYTF. Written as DNA, the CDR3 is TGTGCCAGCAGCCAATCGGGGGGTAGCTACACCTTC.

The gene calls are TRBV4-1 and TRBJ1-2, with D hard to call. Germline V CDR1 and CDR2: MGHRA, YSYEKL. The CDR3 length is 13 residues. V gave up 1 base and J gave up 8 bases, with 11 bases separating them. CDR3 amino acids: CASSQVGGIGYTF. The CDR3 coding sequence is TGCGCCAGCAGCCAAGTTGGAGGGATCGGCTACACCTTC.

The chain joins TRBV5-1 to TRBJ1-4; 8 bases match TRBD1. Trimming took 2 bases from V and 8 from J; bases not matched to a gene: 5. CDR3 size: 14 residues. CDR1 is SGHRS, CDR2 YFSETQ, per germline. The CDR3 bases are TGCGCCAGCAGCTTTACCGGGACAGGCGAAAAACTGTTTTTT. The encoded protein is CASSFTGTGEKLFF.

This clone was recorded only once. The rearrangement links TRBV18 to TRBJ1-5; D gene uncertain. The germline CDR1 and CDR2 sequences are KGHSH and LQKENI. The CDR3 totals 14 residues. V was clipped by 3 bases and J by 1 base, with 7 bases between them. The DNA for the CDR3 is TGTGCCAGCTCACCGTCGGTGAGCAATCAGCCCCAGCATTTT. This translates into CASSPSVSNQPQHF.

V is TRBV7-2 and J is TRBJ1-1; 7 positions match TRBD1. The junction had 6 bases not matched to a gene; V was cut back by 4 bases and J by 7 bases. The germline V gene has CDR1 SGHTA and CDR2 FQGNSA. The CDR3 is 13 residues long. The CDR3 spells CASSSYRGYEAFF. The DNA for the CDR3 is TGTGCCAGCAGCTCTTACAGGGGATATGAAGCTTTCTTT.

The chain combines TRBV6-5 with TRBJ2-1; perhaps D is TRBD1 or TRBD2 (5 bases each). The germline CDR1 and CDR2 sequences are MNHEY and SVGAGI. V was clipped by 0 bases and J by 12 bases, with 12 bases between them. The CDR3 is 13 amino acids. CDR3 region: CASSYSRDLGQFF. Here the CDR3 DNA reads TGTGCCAGCAGTTACTCGAGGGACCTCGGGCAGTTCTTC.

The rearrangement links TRBV7-9 to TRBJ2-3; D call uncertain. Germline values: CDR1 SEHNR, CDR2 FQNEAQ (reference sequence). The CDR3 length is 16 residues. Trimming removed 1 base at V and 0 bases at J, with 11 bases between. The CDR3 protein is CASSLGRRTSTDTQYF. The CDR3 nucleotides read TGTGCCAGCAGCTTAGGTCGCAGAACTAGCACAGATACGCAGTATTTT.

J is TRBJ1-1 and V is TRBV27; D not resolved. Per germline, CDR1 MNHEY and CDR2 SMNVEV (reference sequence). The ends were cut back, 6 bases at V and 1 base at J, with 12 bases in the middle. The CDR3 is 14 residues long. CDR3 sequence reads: CASRMGGSNTEAFF. The CDR3 DNA follows: TGTGCCAGCAGGATGGGCGGCTCGAACACTGAAGCTTTCTTT.

The V and J genes are TRBV27 and TRBJ1-6; D call uncertain. Germline V gene lookup returns CDR1 MNHEY and CDR2 SMNVEV (reference sequence). Deletions cut 6 bases from V and 6 bases from J, with 24 bases between. The CDR3 has 18 amino acids. The CDR3 spells CASSVIWPPEPPNSPLHF. CDR3 nucleotides: TGTGCCAGCAGCGTTATATGGCCCCCAGAACCTCCTAATTCACCCCTCCACTTT.

The chain has TRBV7-9 and TRBJ2-2; a weak D match, TRBD2 (5 bases). The CDR3 runs 15 residues. The germline V and J ends were trimmed by 1 base and 1 base, with 7 bases remaining between them. Germline CDR1 reads SEHNR; CDR2 reads FQNEAQ (reference sequence). CDR3 sequence (DNA): TGTGCCAGCAGCTTAGTTCGGGGGAACACCGGGGAGCTGTTTTTT. Translating gives CASSLVRGNTGELFF.